This passage covers 32 T cell receptor beta chains from one sample sequenced in a study of technical replicates of blood from a few donors. TCRdb keeps only in-frame clones here, not all; method: immunoSEQ multiplex PCR. The data contain more than 65,000 clones, around 97% of them singletons. What was sequenced was T cells isolated from PBMCs. Receptor source: a human donor in good health.

The gene calls are TRBV4-2 and TRBJ2-7, with 8 bases matching TRBD2. Germline V gene sequence: CDR1 LGHNA, CDR2 YNFKEQ. The V segment lost 4 bases and the J segment 0 bases; nucleotides outside the gene matches: 11. The CDR3 is 17 residues long. This CDR3 is CASSPIAGGRPSYEQYF. The CDR3 DNA reads as TGTGCCAGCAGCCCGATCGCTGGCGGGAGGCCCTCCTACGAGCAGTACTTC.

The rearrangement joins TRBV30 to TRBJ2-5; no definite D call. This CDR3 has 14 residues. The V and J ends lost 4 bases and 2 bases respectively, with 14 bases between them. CDR1 and CDR2 from the germline V gene are GTSNPN and SVGIG (reference sequence). CDR3 in amino acids: CAWTRLPRQETQYF. CDR3 in DNA: TGTGCCTGGACTAGACTTCCGCGACAAGAGACCCAGTACTTC.

The chain couples TRBV7-3 to TRBJ2-3; 7 bases line up with TRBD1. V lost 2 bases and J lost 4; bases outside the gene matches: 3. This CDR3 contains 14 residues. CDR1 and CDR2 from the germline V gene are SGHTA and FQGTGA. CDR3 amino acids: CASSLGQESDTQYF. The CDR3, as DNA: TGTGCCAGCAGCTTAGGACAGGAGTCAGATACGCAGTATTTT. The full variable domain, with the rest looked up from reference TRBV7-3 and TRBJ2-3, is GAGVSQTPSNKVTEKGKYVELRCDPISGHTALYWYRQSLGQGPEFLIYFQGTGAADDSGLPNDRFFAVRPEGSVSTLKIQRTERGDSAVYLCASSLGQESDTQYFGPGTRLTVL.

J is TRBJ2-7 and V is TRBV7-2; 7 nucleotides agree with TRBD2. V lost 4 bases and J lost 0; bases outside the gene matches: 3. Germline-derived CDR1 and CDR2 are SGHTA and FQGNSA. The CDR3 covers 14 residues. CDR3 loop: CASSSGGTSYEQYF. For the CDR3, the DNA is TGTGCCAGCAGCTCCGGGGGGACCTCCTACGAGCAGTACTTC.

The V and J genes are TRBV27 and TRBJ1-2, with unresolved D. Germline CDR1 MNHEY, CDR2 SMNVEV (reference sequence). This CDR3 region has 13 residues. Trimming left V 2 bases short and J 4 bases short, with 8 bases between. CDR3 in amino acids: CASSLGPVYGYTF. For the CDR3, the DNA is TGTGCCAGCAGTTTAGGGCCCGTCTATGGCTACACCTTC.

This clone appeared a single time. V gene TRBV28 combines with J gene TRBJ2-7; the D gene is possibly TRBD1 (6 bases). Germline V gives CDR1 MDHEN, CDR2 SYDVKM. The CDR3 spans 14 residues. Trimming took 4 bases from V and 2 from J, leaving 12 bases between them. The CDR3 DNA sequence: TGTGCCAGCAGTTCCGGGACATCAACCTACGAGCAGTACTTC. Its translation: CASSSGTSTYEQYF.

This chain joins TRBV5-5 and TRBJ1-1, with 9 nucleotides matching TRBD1. The CDR3 totals 14 residues. From germline, CDR1 is SGHKS and CDR2 YYEKEE (reference sequence). V shed 4 bases and J 5 bases; nucleotides not matched to a gene: 6. The CDR3 loop is CASSNPGTGTEAFF. DNA for the CDR3: TGTGCCAGCAGCAACCCCGGGACAGGGACTGAAGCTTTCTTT. Combining the CDR3 with reference TRBV5-5 and TRBJ1-1 gives the whole variable domain DAGVTQSPTHLIKTRGQQVTLRCSPISGHKSVSWYQQVLGQGPQFIFQYYEKEERGRGNFPDRFSARQFPNYSSELNVNALLLGDSALYLCASSNPGTGTEAFFGQGTRLTVV.

V usage is TRBV29-1 and J usage is TRBJ2-5; D possibly corresponds to TRBD2 (6 bases). The CDR3 spans 12 residues. The V end was cut by 7 bases, the J end by 5 bases, with 14 bases between. CDR1 and CDR2 (germline): SQVTM, ANQGSEA. The CDR3: CSERTNGETQYF. The CDR3, as DNA: TGCAGCGAAAGGACTAATGGGGAGACCCAGTACTTC.

The chain joins TRBV7-6 to TRBJ2-3; maybe TRBD1 (6 bases). Germline V gene data show CDR1 as SGHVS and CDR2 as FNYEAQ. The V end lost 1 base, the J end lost 0 bases, and 14 bases lay between the germline ends. The CDR3 sequence is 17 residues long. CDR3 DNA sequence: TGTGCCAGCAGCTTAGTGCAACAGGGTTATAGCACAGATACGCAGTATTTT. This translates into CASSLVQQGYSTDTQYF.

The chain employs TRBV30 and TRBJ1-6; D is undetermined. CDR1 is GTSNPN, CDR2 SVGIG, per germline (reference sequence). Trimming took 3 bases from V and 3 from J, leaving 15 bases between them. The CDR3 spans 16 residues. CDR3 region: CAWRMTLTSYNSPLHF. DNA for the CDR3: TGTGCCTGGAGAATGACCCTGACTAGCTATAATTCACCCCTCCACTTT.

The chain links TRBV21-1 to TRBJ2-7; TRBD1 was called by the table and not checked on the DNA. TRBV21-1 is noted as a pseudogene. The CDR3 totals 16 residues. The CDR3 DNA is TGTGCCAGCACCCGCCTTCGCAGGGGCCGAGGTTACGAGCAGTACTTC. This translates into CASTRLRRGRGYEQYF.

The rearrangement joins TRBV6-5 to TRBJ1-4, with 8 bases that match TRBD1. The trim removed 6 bases at V and 4 bases at J, leaving 4 bases unmatched. The CDR3 extends over 14 amino acids. Germline V CDR1 and CDR2: MNHEY, SVGAGI. CDR3 DNA: TGTGCCAGCAGGGGGGACAGGTATAATGAAAAACTGTTTTTT. Encoded protein: CASRGDRYNEKLFF.

The rearrangement links TRBV7-9 to TRBJ1-5; D call uncertain. The V end was cut by 6 bases, the J end by 3 bases, with 9 bases between. CDR1 is SEHNR, CDR2 FQNEAQ, per germline (reference sequence). The CDR3 has 13 residues. This CDR3 reads CASRSSTNQPQHF. The CDR3 bases are TGTGCCAGCAGATCGTCTACCAATCAGCCCCAGCATTTT. Full variable domain (remainder filled in from reference TRBV7-9 and TRBJ1-5): DTGVSQNPRHKITKRGQNVTFRCDPISEHNRLYWYRQTLGQGPEFLTYFQNEAQLEKSRLLSDRFSAERPKGSFSTLEIQRTEQGDSAMYLCASRSSTNQPQHFGDGTRLSIL.

This rearrangement joins TRBV6-5 to TRBJ1-1; the D is unclear. In germline, CDR1 is MNHEY, CDR2 SVGAGI. The germline V and J ends were trimmed by 0 bases and 0 bases, with 8 bases remaining between them. The CDR3 has 15 amino acids. For the CDR3, the DNA is TGTGCCAGCAGTTACTCTTCTAACCTGAACACTGAAGCTTTCTTT. Amino acid sequence: CASSYSSNLNTEAFF.

The chain carries TRBV7-9 and TRBJ2-5, with a tentative D call TRBD2 (6 bases). Trimming removed 6 bases at V and 5 bases at J, with 22 bases between. Germline V CDR1 and CDR2: SEHNR, FQNEAQ (reference sequence). The CDR3 loop spans 16 amino acids. This CDR3 reads CASSLMLRSGGETQYF. The DNA of the CDR3 is TGTGCCAGCAGTTTGATGCTCCGGTCTGGGGGGGAGACCCAGTACTTC.

The V gene is TRBV5-1, the J gene TRBJ2-1; no clear D. Germline V gives CDR1 SGHRS, CDR2 YFSETQ. V was cut by 2 bases and J by 0 bases, with 9 bases left in between. The length of the CDR3 is 15 residues. The CDR3 DNA reads TGCGCCAGCAGCTTCGAAGAGAACTCCTACAATGAGCAGTTCTTC. It is translated as CASSFEENSYNEQFF.

The count of this clone is one. The J gene is TRBJ1-5, the V gene TRBV5-1; D ambiguous. Germline V gene lookup returns CDR1 SGHRS and CDR2 YFSETQ. This CDR3 region has 14 residues. Trimming cost V 0 bases and J 1 base, with 5 bases left between them. The CDR3 nucleotides are TGCGCCAGCAGCTTGGGAGGCAGCAATCAGCCCCAGCATTTT. It translates to CASSLGGSNQPQHF.

The J gene is TRBJ2-7, the V gene TRBV9, with 7 bases fitting TRBD2. Germline CDR1 is SGDLS and CDR2 is YYNGEE. Losses at the gene ends were 2 bases for V and 2 bases for J; bases not matched to a gene: 4. This CDR3 contains 14 residues. CDR3 sequence reads: CASSVGGGTYEQYF. CDR3 nucleotides: TGTGCCAGCAGCGTCGGCGGGGGAACCTACGAGCAGTACTTC.

The chain couples TRBV7-9 to TRBJ2-7; 7 bases line up with TRBD2. Trimming removed 4 bases from V and 1 base from J; junction bases left unmatched: 10. CDR3 length: 16 amino acids. Per germline, CDR1 SEHNR and CDR2 FQNEAQ (reference sequence). The DNA for the CDR3 is TGTGCCAGCAGCTCACCCCGACTAGCCGCGTCCTACGAGCAGTACTTC. This sequence encodes CASSSPRLAASYEQYF.

The chain joins TRBV2 to TRBJ1-3; D perhaps matches TRBD1 (5 bases). CDR1 and CDR2 from the germline V gene are SNHLY and FYNNEI. The CDR3 extends over 17 amino acids. Trimming removed 5 bases at V and 1 base at J, with 18 bases between. The chain's CDR3 is CASSRARQGRSGNTIYF. CDR3 DNA: TGTGCCAGCAGTAGAGCCCGGCAGGGAAGGTCTGGAAACACCATATATTTT.

The genes are TRBV28 and TRBJ1-1; D call uncertain. V shed 8 bases and J shed 0 bases, with 7 bases lying between them. The length of the CDR3 is 12 residues. Germline V CDR1 and CDR2: MDHEN, SYDVKM. CDR3 DNA: TGTGCCAGCCAGAGCGTGAACACTGAAGCTTTCTTT. Translating it yields CASQSVNTEAFF.

The CDR3 is CASSPTGTTNTEAFF. CDR3 nucleotides: TGTGCCAGCTCACCAACCGGGACAACAAACACTGAAGCTTTCTTT. This chain links TRBV18 with TRBJ1-1; tentative D call: TRBD1 (6 bases). The V gene lost 2 bases and the J gene lost 2 bases, with 12 bases spanning the gap. The CDR3 runs 15 residues. CDR1 and CDR2 from the germline V gene are KGHSH and LQKENI.

The chain joins TRBV27 to TRBJ1-1, with a possible D match to TRBD1 (6 bases). V was trimmed by 6 bases and J by 6 bases, leaving 17 bases between them. Germline CDR1 reads MNHEY; CDR2 reads SMNVEV (reference sequence). CDR3 length equals 14 residues. The CDR3 loop reads CASRRGGLISEAFF. CDR3 sequence (DNA): TGTGCCAGCAGGCGGGGGGGGCTTATCTCTGAAGCTTTCTTT.

This clone appeared a single time. J is TRBJ1-5 and V is TRBV2; 8 nucleotides line up with TRBD1. V trimming: 6 bases; J trimming: 6 bases; junction bases outside the gene matches: 7. Germline CDR1 reads SNHLY; CDR2 reads FYNNEI. This CDR3 comprises 14 residues. The CDR3 here is CASRVTGGGQPQHF. The CDR3 coding sequence is TGTGCCAGCAGGGTAACAGGGGGAGGTCAGCCCCAGCATTTT.

V is TRBV4-1 and J is TRBJ1-2; D is uncertain. V was pared by 0 bases and J by 3 bases, with 11 bases between. CDR1 MGHRA and CDR2 YSYEKL come from the germline V gene. The CDR3 sequence is 15 residues long. The CDR3, as DNA: TGCGCCAGCAGCCAAGACGCGGGGTCGGACTATGGCTACACCTTC. Translation gives CASSQDAGSDYGYTF.

This chain links TRBV7-6 with TRBJ2-1; perhaps TRBD2 as D (7 bases). In germline, CDR1 is SGHVS, CDR2 FNYEAQ. This CDR3 contains 17 residues. V lost 6 bases and J lost 5, with 23 bases in between. CDR3 in DNA: TGTGCCAGCAGACTTGGTGGTGGGGGGGCCTTGGACAATGAGCAGTTCTTC. Protein sequence: CASRLGGGGALDNEQFF.

V usage is TRBV7-9 and J usage is TRBJ1-5, with D possibly being TRBD1 (6 bases). Germline values: CDR1 SEHNR, CDR2 FQNEAQ (reference sequence). This CDR3 has 14 residues. The ends were cut back, 5 bases at V and 3 bases at J, with 11 bases in the middle. The CDR3 nucleotides read TGTGCCAGCAGCCTTCAGGGGCCCAATCAGCCCCAGCATTTT. Its translation is CASSLQGPNQPQHF.

This rearrangement joins TRBV19 to TRBJ2-1; 13 nucleotides align to TRBD2. Germline V gives CDR1 LNHDA, CDR2 SQIVND (reference sequence). The length of the CDR3 is 16 residues. The V segment lost 6 bases and the J segment 7 bases; nucleotides outside the gene matches: 9. The CDR3 sequence is CASRPSGLAGLNEQFF. In DNA, the CDR3 is TGTGCCAGTAGGCCCTCGGGACTAGCGGGACTGAATGAGCAGTTCTTC.

The genes are TRBV5-1 and TRBJ1-1; 8 nucleotides line up with TRBD1. V shed 7 bases and J 3 bases; nucleotides not matched to a gene: 8. This CDR3 contains 14 residues. Germline lookup yields CDR1 SGHRS and CDR2 YFSETQ. CDR3 sequence: CASRASQGDTEAFF. CDR3 nucleotides: TGCGCCAGCCGGGCGTCACAGGGGGACACTGAAGCTTTCTTT.

This clone occurred once. This chain connects TRBV4-1 to TRBJ2-7, with TRBD2 as a possible D gene (6 bases). Germline assignment: CDR1 MGHRA and CDR2 YSYEKL. V lost 0 bases and J lost 4, with 10 bases in between. CDR3 size: 14 residues. CDR3 coding DNA: TGCGCCAGCAGCCAAGAAGGGGCGGGGTACGAGCAGTACTTC. Protein: CASSQEGAGYEQYF.

The chain recombines TRBV6-1 with TRBJ1-2; D may be TRBD1 (5 bases). Germline CDR1 MNHNS, CDR2 SASEGT. The CDR3 runs to 15 residues. The V end lost 1 base, the J end lost 4 bases, and 13 bases lay between the germline ends. In DNA form, the CDR3 reads TGTGCCAGCAGTGAAGTGGGCTGGGGGGGCTATGGCTACACCTTC. This gives the protein CASSEVGWGGYGYTF.

V usage is TRBV28 and J usage is TRBJ2-7; D is uncertain. Germline assignment: CDR1 MDHEN and CDR2 SYDVKM. CDR3 length: 14 residues. V lost 5 bases and J 3 bases, leaving 14 bases between the germline ends. In DNA, the CDR3 is TGTGCCAGCAGTCGCAGTCCCCCCAGCTACGAGCAGTACTTC. Protein: CASSRSPPSYEQYF.